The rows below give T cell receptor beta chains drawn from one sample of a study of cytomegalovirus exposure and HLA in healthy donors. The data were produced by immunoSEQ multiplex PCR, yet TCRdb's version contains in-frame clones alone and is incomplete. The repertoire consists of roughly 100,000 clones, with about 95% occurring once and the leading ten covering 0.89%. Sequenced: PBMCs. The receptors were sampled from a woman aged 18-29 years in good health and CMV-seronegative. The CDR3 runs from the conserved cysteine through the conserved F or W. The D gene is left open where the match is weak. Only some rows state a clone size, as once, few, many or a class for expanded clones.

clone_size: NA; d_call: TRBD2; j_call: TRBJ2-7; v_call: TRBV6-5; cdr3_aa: CASSSSAGSGAYEQYF; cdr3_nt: TGTGCCAGCAGTTCTTCCGCGGGTAGCGGGGCCTACGAGCAGTACTTC
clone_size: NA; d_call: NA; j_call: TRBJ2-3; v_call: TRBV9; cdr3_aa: CASSGGPSRGGRDTQYF; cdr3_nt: TGTGCCAGCAGCGGGGGTCCCTCTCGGGGAGGCCGCGATACGCAGTATTTT
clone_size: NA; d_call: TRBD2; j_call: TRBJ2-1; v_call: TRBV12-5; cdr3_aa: CASGSERLASTYNEQFF; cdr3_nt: TGTGCTAGTGGTTCCGAAAGACTAGCGTCGACCTACAATGAGCAGTTCTTC
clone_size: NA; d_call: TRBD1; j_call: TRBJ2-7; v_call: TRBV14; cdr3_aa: CASSLRQGSYEQYF; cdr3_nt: TGTGCCAGCAGCCTCAGACAGGGATCCTACGAGCAGTACTTC
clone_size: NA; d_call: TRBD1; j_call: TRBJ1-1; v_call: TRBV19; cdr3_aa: CASSIVQGASAFF; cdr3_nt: TGTGCCAGTAGTATAGTTCAGGGGGCCTCAGCTTTCTTT
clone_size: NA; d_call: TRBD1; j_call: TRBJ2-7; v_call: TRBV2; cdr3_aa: CASRVGEGAGEQYF; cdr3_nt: TGTGCCAGCAGGGTCGGAGAGGGGGCGGGTGAGCAGTACTTC
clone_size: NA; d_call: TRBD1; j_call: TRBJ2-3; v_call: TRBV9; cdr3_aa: CASSTRTGESYSSTDTQYF; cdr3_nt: TGTGCCAGCAGCACCCGGACAGGGGAGTCCTACTCTAGCACAGATACGCAGTATTTT
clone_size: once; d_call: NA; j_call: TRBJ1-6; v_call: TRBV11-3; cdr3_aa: CASSLGGRSPLHF; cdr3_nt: TGTGCCAGCAGCTTAGGTGGGAGGTCACCCCTCCACTTT
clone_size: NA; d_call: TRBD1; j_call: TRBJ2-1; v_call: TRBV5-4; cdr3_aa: CASPSRDRGMNEQFF; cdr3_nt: TGTGCCAGCCCTTCCCGGGACAGGGGAATGAATGAGCAGTTCTTC
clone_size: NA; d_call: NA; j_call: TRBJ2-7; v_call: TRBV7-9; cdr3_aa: CASSFYREFEQYF; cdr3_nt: TGTGCCAGCAGCTTTTACAGGGAATTCGAGCAGTACTTC
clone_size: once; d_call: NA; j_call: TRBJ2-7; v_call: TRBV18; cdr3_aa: CATGQGYEQYF; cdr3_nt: TGTGCCACCGGCCAGGGCTACGAGCAGTACTTC
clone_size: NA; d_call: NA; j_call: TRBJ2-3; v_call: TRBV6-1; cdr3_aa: CASSQGSDTQYF; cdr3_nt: TGTGCCAGCAGTCAGGGTAGCGATACGCAGTATTTT
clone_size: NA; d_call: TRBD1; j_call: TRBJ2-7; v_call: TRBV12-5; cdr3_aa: CASGDRGSSGGSSWEQYF; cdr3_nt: TGTGCTAGTGGGGACAGGGGGTCGTCTGGCGGGAGCTCTTGGGAGCAGTACTTC
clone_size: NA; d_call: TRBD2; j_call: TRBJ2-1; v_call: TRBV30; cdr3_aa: CAWSLSGGAFDEQFF; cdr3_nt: TGTGCCTGGAGTCTCAGCGGGGGGGCGTTCGATGAGCAGTTCTTC
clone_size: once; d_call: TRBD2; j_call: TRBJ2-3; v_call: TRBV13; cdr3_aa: CASSQLAGGPSDTQYF; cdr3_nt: TGTGCCAGCAGCCAATTAGCGGGGGGGCCGTCAGATACGCAGTATTTT
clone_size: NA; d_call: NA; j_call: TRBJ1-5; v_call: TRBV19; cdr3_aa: CASSISARGNQPQHF; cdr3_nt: TGTGCCAGTAGTATCTCGGCCCGGGGCAATCAGCCCCAGCATTTT